The rows below give T cell receptor beta chains drawn from one sample of a study of response to subunit inactivated influenza vaccine. TCRdb fed the RT-PCR reads into MiXCR, producing one record per CDR3 protein. The sample holds just under 550,000 distinct CDR3 sequences, roughly 25% seen once. The sample also formed part of further work on T cells expressing NK-cell markers.

The starting material was CD4+ T cells sorted from PBMCs, obtained roughly 13 days after vaccination. These receptors all come from a man between 50 and 59 years old who received an inactivated influenza vaccine. The CDR3 runs from the conserved cysteine through the conserved F or W. D genes are given only for firm matches. Not all rows give a size; the values are once, few, many and, for expanded clones, a class.

J	size	V	D	DNA	CDR3
TRBJ2-5	.	TRBV28	TRBD2	TGTGCCAGCAGTTTATTTCCTAGCGGGGCCAAAGAGACCCAGTACTTC	CASSLFPSGAKETQYF
TRBJ2-2	.	TRBV6-5	.	TGTGCCAGCAGTTACGGTCAGGCGAAGAACACCGGGGAGCTGTTTTTT	CASSYGQAKNTGELFF
TRBJ1-3	few	TRBV5-1	.	TGCGCCAGCAGCCAACAGAGCTCTGGAAACACCATATATTTT	CASSQQSSGNTIYF
TRBJ1-4	.	TRBV7-6	TRBD1	TGTGCCAGCAGCTTACAAAGGGGACAGGGGGCGTCGAGTGAAAAACTGTTTTTT	CASSLQRGQGASSEKLFF
TRBJ2-4	.	TRBV3-1	.	TGTGCCAGCAGCCAAGGGAGGACAGTAAAAAACATTCAGTACTTC	CASSQGRTVKNIQYF
TRBJ2-5	few	TRBV20-1	.	TGCAGTGTCAAGGCCCGGGAGACCCAGTACTTC	CSVKARETQYF
TRBJ2-5	.	TRBV5-4	.	TGTGCCAGCAGCGATAGACAGGCCCATGCAGAGACCCAGTACTTC	CASSDRQAHAETQYF
TRBJ1-2	.	TRBV6-2/TRBV6-3	TRBD1	TGTGCCAGCAGCCCTGGACAGGGGAGGAACTATGGCTACACCTTC	CASSPGQGRNYGYTF
TRBJ2-7	few	TRBV5-5	TRBD2	TGTGCCAGCAGCCTGGGACTAGCGGAGATCTCCTACGAGCAGTACTTC	CASSLGLAEISYEQYF
TRBJ2-1	few	TRBV7-2	TRBD1	TGTGCCAGCAGTTTAGCAGGGGGTGAGCAGTTCTTC	CASSLAGGEQFF
TRBJ2-7	.	TRBV20-1	.	TGCAGTGCTAGCGGGGACTACGAGCAGTACTTC	CSASGDYEQYF
TRBJ2-7	.	TRBV5-1	.	TGCGCCAGCAGTGGGGCCAAAGAGGGATCGATACTCTCCTACGAGCAGTACTTC	CASSGAKEGSILSYEQYF
TRBJ1-1	.	TRBV7-2	.	TGTGCCAGCAGCTTGTGGGAGGAAGCTTTCTTT	CASSLWEEAFF
TRBJ2-3	few	TRBV6-1	TRBD2	TGTGCCACCCTCAAGCGACTAGCAGGCCGCACAGATACGCAGTATTTT	CATLKRLAGRTDTQYF
TRBJ2-5	.	TRBV7-2	.	TGTGCCAGCAGCCTTGCGGTGGCATCGGAGACCCAGTACTTC	CASSLAVASETQYF
TRBJ2-5	few	TRBV5-1	.	TGCGCCAGCAGCTCCAGCTGGGAGACCCAGTACTTC	CASSSSWETQYF
TRBJ1-1	.	TRBV7-9	TRBD1	TGTGCCAGCAGCAACCAGGGACAGGTCGCGACTGAAGCTTTCTTT	CASSNQGQVATEAFF
TRBJ2-5	.	TRBV24-1	TRBD1	TGTGCCACCAGTGATCTCGGACAGGGAGAAGAGACCCAGTACTTC	CATSDLGQGEETQYF
TRBJ1-5	.	TRBV4-1	.	TGCGCCAGCAGCCAAGAATCAGGGAGGCGCGGGCCCCAGCATTTT	CASSQESGRRGPQHF
TRBJ1-1	many	TRBV5-1	.	TGCGCCAGCAGCTTGGGGCAGGGTGCCACTGAAGCTTTCTTT	CASSLGQGATEAFF
TRBJ2-2	.	TRBV6-4	.	TGTGCCAGCAGCCCCGCGAGTACGAACACCGGGGAGCTGTTTTTT	CASSPASTNTGELFF
TRBJ2-4	few	TRBV6-6	TRBD1	TGTGCCAGCAGGGGGACAGAGAAGGACTTTCAGTACTTC	CASRGTEKDFQYF
TRBJ2-6	.	TRBV4-3	.	TGCGCCAGCAGCCAAACCCGGGCCAACGTCCTGACTTTC	CASSQTRANVLTF
TRBJ2-7	few	TRBV5-1	.	TGCGCCAGCAGCTTGGACAGGCACGAGCAGTACTTC	CASSLDRHEQYF
TRBJ2-5	few	TRBV19	TRBD1	TGTGCCAGTAGCTGGACAGGGAGAGAGACCCAGTACTTC	CASSWTGRETQYF
TRBJ1-2	.	TRBV5-1	TRBD1	TGCGCCAGCAGCGAGGGACAGAGCTATGGCTACACCTTC	CASSEGQSYGYTF
TRBJ2-5	few	TRBV10-3	.	TGTGCCATCAGTGGGCCAGGGGTCCAGACCCAGTACTTC	CAISGPGVQTQYF
TRBJ1-1	.	TRBV29-1	TRBD1	TGCAGCGTTGAAGGAAGACAGGGTAACACTGAAGCTTTCTTT	CSVEGRQGNTEAFF
TRBJ1-6	.	TRBV3-1	.	TGTGCCAGCAGCCAAGCGGAAAAGGGCCAACCCCTCCACTTT	CASSQAEKGQPLHF
TRBJ1-4	few	TRBV4-3	.	TGCGCCAGCAGCCAAGATCAGGGTTATGAAAAACTGTTTTTT	CASSQDQGYEKLFF
TRBJ2-7	.	TRBV6-1	TRBD1	TGTGCCAGCAGACAACCGGGACAGGGCTACGAGCAGTACTTC	CASRQPGQGYEQYF